This T cell receptor (beta chain) was observed in a study of shared clonotypes between healthy human individuals. Clones were sequenced by immunoSEQ multiplex PCR, and TCRdb holds only the in-frame ones, with some missing. The data show some 2,100,000 clones, around 95% seen once. The CDR3 consists of 14 residues. V lost 1 base to trimming and J lost 4 bases, with 10 bases between them. Germline assignment: CDR1 MGHRA and CDR2 YSYEKL. The TCR comes from a young man in good health. The rearrangement uses TRBV4-1 and TRBJ1-2; weak D call: TRBD1 (5 bases). Specimen: naive CD4+ T cells sorted from blood. Subset: CD45RA+ positively selected. The DNA of the CDR3 is TGCGCCAGCAGCCAAGGGGACCCAGCCTATGGCTACACCTTC. It yields the protein CASSQGDPAYGYTF.